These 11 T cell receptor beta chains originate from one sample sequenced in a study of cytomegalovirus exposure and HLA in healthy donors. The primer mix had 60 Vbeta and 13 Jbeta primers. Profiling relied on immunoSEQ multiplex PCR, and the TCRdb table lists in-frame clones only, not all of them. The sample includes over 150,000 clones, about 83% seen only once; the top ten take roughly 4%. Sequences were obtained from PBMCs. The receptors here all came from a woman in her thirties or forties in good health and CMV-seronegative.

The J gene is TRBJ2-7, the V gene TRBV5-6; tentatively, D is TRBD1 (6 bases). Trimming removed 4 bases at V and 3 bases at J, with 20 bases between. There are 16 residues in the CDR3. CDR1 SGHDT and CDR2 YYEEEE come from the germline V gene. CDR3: CASSLEGQSRIYEQYF. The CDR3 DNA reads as TGTGCCAGCAGCCTCGAAGGACAGAGCAGGATCTACGAGCAGTACTTC.

CDR3 sequence: CSVRGRVTDTQYF. The DNA of the CDR3 is TGCAGCGTTCGAGGCAGGGTCACAGATACGCAGTATTTT. This sequence joins TRBV29-1 and TRBJ2-3, with D possibly TRBD1 on 5 matching bases. Germline V gene lookup returns CDR1 SQVTM and CDR2 ANQGSEA. The CDR3 spans 13 residues. The V gene lost 5 bases and the J gene lost 2 bases, with 11 bases spanning the gap.

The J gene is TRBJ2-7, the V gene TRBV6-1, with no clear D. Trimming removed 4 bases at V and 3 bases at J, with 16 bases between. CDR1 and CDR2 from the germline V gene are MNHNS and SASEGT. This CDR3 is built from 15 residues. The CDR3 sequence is CASSGAPPRSYEQYF. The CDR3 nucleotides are TGTGCCAGCAGTGGGGCCCCCCCACGTAGCTACGAGCAGTACTTC.

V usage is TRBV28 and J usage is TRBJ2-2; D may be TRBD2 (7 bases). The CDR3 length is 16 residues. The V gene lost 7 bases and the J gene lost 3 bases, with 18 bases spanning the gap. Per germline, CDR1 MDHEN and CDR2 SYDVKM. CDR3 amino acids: CASKGGNAGDTGELFF. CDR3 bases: TGTGCCAGCAAGGGGGGAAACGCGGGGGACACCGGGGAGCTGTTTTTT.

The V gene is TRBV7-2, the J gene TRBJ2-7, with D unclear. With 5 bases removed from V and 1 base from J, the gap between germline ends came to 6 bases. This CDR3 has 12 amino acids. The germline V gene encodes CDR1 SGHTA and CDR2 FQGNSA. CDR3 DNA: TGTGCCAGCAGCCCCCAGTCCTACGAGCAGTACTTC. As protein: CASSPQSYEQYF.

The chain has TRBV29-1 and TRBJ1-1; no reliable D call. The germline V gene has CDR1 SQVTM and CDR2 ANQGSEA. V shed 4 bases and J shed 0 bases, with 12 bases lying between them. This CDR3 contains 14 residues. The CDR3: CSVGTAAVNTEAFF. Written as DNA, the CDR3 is TGCAGCGTTGGGACTGCCGCGGTGAACACTGAAGCTTTCTTT.

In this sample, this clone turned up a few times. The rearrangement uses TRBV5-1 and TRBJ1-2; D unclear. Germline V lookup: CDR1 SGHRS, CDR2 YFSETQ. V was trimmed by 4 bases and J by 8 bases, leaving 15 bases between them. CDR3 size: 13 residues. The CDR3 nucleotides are TGCGCCAGCAGCAAAGACCCCGGGAGGGGCTACACCTTC. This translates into CASSKDPGRGYTF.

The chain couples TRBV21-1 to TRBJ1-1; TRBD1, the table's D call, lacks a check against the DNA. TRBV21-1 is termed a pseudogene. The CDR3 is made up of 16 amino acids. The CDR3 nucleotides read TGTGCCAGCAGCAAAAATTGGGCCAGGGCGGACACTGAAGCTTTCTTT. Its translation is CASSKNWARADTEAFF.

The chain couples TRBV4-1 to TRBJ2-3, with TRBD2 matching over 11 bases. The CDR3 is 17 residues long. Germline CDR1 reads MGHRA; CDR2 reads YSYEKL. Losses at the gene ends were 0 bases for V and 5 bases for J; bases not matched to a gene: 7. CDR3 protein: CASSQDRSSGGLDTQYF. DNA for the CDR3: TGCGCCAGCAGCCAAGATCGGTCTAGCGGGGGGTTAGATACGCAGTATTTT.

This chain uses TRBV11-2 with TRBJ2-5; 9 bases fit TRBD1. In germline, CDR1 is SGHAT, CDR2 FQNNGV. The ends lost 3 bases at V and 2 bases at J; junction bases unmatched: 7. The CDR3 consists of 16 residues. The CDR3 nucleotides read TGTGCCAGCAGCTTGGGACAGGGTCTAGGTCAAGAGACCCAGTACTTC. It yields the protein CASSLGQGLGQETQYF.

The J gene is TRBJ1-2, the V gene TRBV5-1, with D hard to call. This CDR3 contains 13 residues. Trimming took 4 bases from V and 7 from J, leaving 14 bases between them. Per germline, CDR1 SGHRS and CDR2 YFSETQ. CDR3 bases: TGCGCCAGCAGCCCGGACTACCATACTGGCTACACCTTC. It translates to CASSPDYHTGYTF.